This T cell receptor beta chain came from a study of T cells in Graves' hyperthyroidism and ophthalmopathy. Study-level background: Blood from the periphery was taken at initial diagnosis, before any treatment.

Patients between 18 and 65 years old had hyperthyroidism, newly diagnosed and lasting under 2 months. Uncontrolled infection, other autoimmune disease, pregnancy or lactation excluded patients. CDR3 size: 15 residues. The V segment lost 1 base and the J segment 3 bases; nucleotides outside the gene matches: 6. The germline V gene encodes CDR1 SGHAT and CDR2 FQNNGV. This clonotype has ten or more counts. TCR beta CDR3 region amplification was performed from RNA transcripts. TCR CDR3 regions were first amplified by RT-PCR with HTBI primers. TCRdb recomputed calls from the multiplex PCR reads with MiXCR, one row per CDR3 protein. This repertoire shows around 450,000 distinct CDR3 sequences, 15% to 17% found once; its top ten account for 13% to 15%.

The receptor was derived from a woman younger than 35 with Graves' hyperthyroidism. Input material: blood. The V call is TRBV11-2, the J call TRBJ2-7, with 7 bases that match TRBD1. The CDR3 region has the DNA TGTGCCAGCAGCTTAGGACAGGGCGGTGGCTACGAGCAGTACTTC. Its protein is CASSLGQGGGYEQYF.